The 21 T cell receptor beta chains reported below all come from one sample, sequenced in a study. TCRdb re-called the RT-PCR reads through MiXCR, storing one row per CDR3 protein. The sample comprises hundreds of thousands of distinct CDR3 sequences, approximately 14% of which are singletons, and around 3.3% rests with the top ten. The sample taken for sequencing was memory CD4+ T cells from blood. These receptors were taken from a female donor in good health, serving as a healthy control.

The sample holds a few counts of this clonotype. The gene calls are TRBV7-2 and TRBJ1-2, with 8 nucleotides matching TRBD1. This CDR3 contains 18 residues. Germline-derived CDR1 and CDR2 are SGHTA and FQGNSA. V was clipped by 4 bases and J by 4 bases; unmatched bases: 17. The CDR3 reads CASSSRLYSTGAAYGYTF. In DNA, the CDR3 is TGTGCCAGCAGCTCCCGACTGTACTCGACAGGGGCCGCCTATGGCTACACCTTC. The full variable domain, rest sourced from reference TRBV7-2 and TRBJ1-2, is GAGVSQSPSNKVTEKGKDVELRCDPISGHTALYWYRQSLGQGLEFLIYFQGNSAPDKSGLPSDRFSAERTGGSVSTLTIQRTQQEDSAVYLCASSSRLYSTGAAYGYTFGSGTRLTVV.

This clonotype has just a few counts. The chain carries TRBV5-5 and TRBJ2-1; TRBD2 matches 11 bases. Looked up from germline, CDR1 is SGHKS and CDR2 is YYEKEE (reference sequence). The V gene end was trimmed by 4 bases and the J gene end by 5 bases; junction bases not matched to a gene: 14. The CDR3 has 18 residues. The CDR3 here is CASSTLGLAEGRDNEQFF. As DNA, the CDR3 is TGTGCCAGCAGCACCCTGGGACTAGCGGAAGGGAGGGACAATGAGCAGTTCTTC.

The sample holds many counts of this clonotype. V and J are TRBV20-1 and TRBJ1-5; no definite D call. The CDR3 totals 13 residues. Trimming pared 5 bases from V and 8 bases from J, leaving 16 bases between. The germline CDR1 and CDR2 sequences are DFQATT and SNEGSKA (reference sequence). CDR3 DNA sequence: TGCAGTGCTCTCTCCTCCGCCGAGGAGCCCCAGCATTTT. It specifies CSALSSAEEPQHF.

This clonotype came up many times. The rearrangement links TRBV6-2 or TRBV6-3 to TRBJ2-1; D gene ambiguous. Trimming removed 6 bases from V and 0 bases from J, with 6 bases in between. There are 13 residues in the CDR3. CDR1 and CDR2 from the germline V gene are MNHEY and SVGEGT. CDR3 nucleotides: TGTGCCAGCAGAGACTCCTCCTACAATGAGCAGTTCTTC. Residues: CASRDSSYNEQFF.

This clonotype was counted ten times or more. The genes are TRBV6-5 and TRBJ1-6; D ambiguous. Trimming cost V 6 bases and J 5 bases, with 11 bases left between them. This CDR3 contains 14 residues. Germline-derived CDR1 and CDR2 are MNHEY and SVGAGI. This CDR3 is CASSSTENNSPLHF. The CDR3 DNA is TGTGCCAGCAGCTCCACGGAAAATAATTCACCCCTCCACTTT.

In its sample, this clonotype was seen once. This chain joins TRBV9 and TRBJ2-2; 10 nucleotides agree with TRBD2. The CDR3 has 17 amino acids. The V segment lost 0 bases and the J segment 3 bases; nucleotides outside the gene matches: 5. From germline, CDR1 is SGDLS and CDR2 YYNGEE. The CDR3 loop reads CASSVESGRGYTGELFF. CDR3 DNA: TGTGCCAGCAGCGTAGAGAGCGGGAGGGGGTACACCGGGGAGCTGTTTTTT.

The chain joins TRBV7-2 to TRBJ2-7; 9 positions agree with TRBD2. The germline gives CDR1 SGHTA, CDR2 FQGNSA. Trimming at V came to 5 bases and at J to 3 bases, leaving 11 bases not matched to a gene. This CDR3 has 16 amino acids. The CDR3 reads CASSPGRREGRYEQYF. In nucleotides, the CDR3 is TGTGCCAGCAGCCCAGGTCGGCGGGAGGGCCGCTACGAGCAGTACTTC.

There are a few counts of this clonotype. One end of the junction varies from germline; a read error may be responsible. The V call is TRBV10-3, the J call TRBJ2-2; 10 bases agree with TRBD1. The CDR3 is 15 residues long. Germline values: CDR1 ENHRY, CDR2 SYGVKD. The CDR3 nucleotides read TGTGCAATCAGTGATCGGACAGGGGGGTCCGGGGAGCTGTTTTTT. Its protein is CAISDRTGGSGELFF.

V usage is TRBV28 and J usage is TRBJ1-3, with 9 bases that match TRBD1. CDR3 length equals 16 residues. V lost 8 bases, J lost 1 base, and 9 bases stayed unmatched. Per germline, CDR1 MDHEN and CDR2 SYDVKM. For the CDR3, the DNA is TGTGCCAGCGGCCAGGACAGGGGTGGATCTGGAAACACCATATATTTT. Its translation is CASGQDRGGSGNTIYF.

This chain links TRBV6-2 or TRBV6-3 with TRBJ2-5; TRBD2 aligns across 9 bases. J gave up 11 bases and V 8 bases, and 18 bases lay outside the gene matches. The CDR3 is made up of 15 amino acids. Germline CDR1 reads MNHEY; CDR2 reads SVGEGT. This CDR3 reads CASFRLAGSYNEQYF. CDR3 DNA sequence: TGTGCCAGCTTTAGGCTAGCGGGAAGCTACAATGAGCAGTACTTC.

The chain's CDR3 is CASTFAGTDEQFF. In DNA, the CDR3 is TGTGCCAGCACGTTTGCGGGAACCGATGAGCAGTTCTTC. V usage is TRBV3-1 and J usage is TRBJ2-1; D possibly corresponds to TRBD2 (6 bases). Deletions cut 7 bases from V and 8 bases from J, with 15 bases between. CDR3 length: 13 residues. Germline V gives CDR1 LGHDT, CDR2 YNNKEL (reference sequence).

The chain is built from TRBV20-1 and TRBJ2-2, with 13 bases lining up with TRBD2. Germline CDR1 DFQATT, CDR2 SNEGSKA (reference sequence). V lost 5 bases and J lost 7; bases outside the gene matches: 4. CDR3 size: 14 residues. In DNA, the CDR3 is TGCAGTGCTGCCTGGACTAGCGGGAGCGGGGAGCTGTTTTTT. Its protein is CSAAWTSGSGELFF.

The chain's CDR3 is CASSQEFPSGNPSYNEQFF. Written as DNA, the CDR3 is TGTGCCAGCAGCCAAGAATTCCCTAGCGGGAACCCCTCCTACAATGAGCAGTTCTTC. The rearrangement uses TRBV3-1 and TRBJ2-1; 9 positions agree with TRBD2. The CDR3 spans 19 residues. Germline-derived CDR1 and CDR2 are LGHDT and YNNKEL (reference sequence). V trimming: 0 bases; J trimming: 0 bases; junction bases outside the gene matches: 9.

This clonotype was counted between two and nine times. The V call is TRBV6-2 or TRBV6-3, the J call TRBJ2-3; D perhaps matches TRBD1 (6 bases). V lost 1 base to trimming and J lost 8 bases, with 16 bases between them. The CDR3 has 15 amino acids. CDR1 and CDR2 from the germline V gene are MNHEY and SVGEGT. The chain's CDR3 is CASSYLAGEQATQYF. The CDR3 DNA sequence: TGTGCCAGCAGTTACTTGGCAGGGGAACAAGCTACGCAGTATTTT.

The sample holds a few counts of this clonotype. This chain links TRBV18 with TRBJ1-1, with D uncertain. The CDR3 has 11 residues. V was shortened by 3 bases and J by 8 bases, with 7 bases between the two germline ends. CDR1 and CDR2 (germline): KGHSH, LQKENI. In DNA form, the CDR3 reads TGTGCCAGCTCACCGATCAGCGAAGCTTTCTTT. It specifies CASSPISEAFF.

Concerning this clonotype: Given a much more abundant clone one base away, this may be a read error. No conserved phenylalanine or tryptophan ends this CDR3, so it is likely a read error. The chain combines TRBV30 with TRBJ2-5; TRBD2 is a possible D gene (6 bases). The V and J ends lost 3 bases and 0 bases respectively, with 8 bases between them. The germline gives CDR1 GTSNPN, CDR2 SVGIG (reference sequence). There are 13 residues in the CDR3. As DNA, the CDR3 is TGTGCCTGGAGCCGGGACTACCAAGAGACCCAGTACCTC. Protein product: CAWSRDYQETQYL.

The table lists this clonotype with a few counts. The chain employs TRBV7-8 and TRBJ1-1; 8 bases match TRBD1. J lost 4 bases, V lost 1 base, and 5 bases had no gene match. The germline V gene encodes CDR1 SGHVS and CDR2 FQNEAQ. The length of the CDR3 is 15 residues. Here the CDR3 reads CASSLVTGGATEAFF. CDR3 DNA: TGTGCCAGCAGCTTAGTTACAGGGGGGGCCACTGAAGCTTTCTTT.

Ten or more counts support this clonotype. The V gene is TRBV6-5, the J gene TRBJ2-5, with 7 positions matching TRBD1. V shed 5 bases, J shed 4 bases, and the junction held 13 bases outside the gene matches. Germline loops: CDR1 MNHEY, CDR2 SVGAGI. CDR3 length: 16 residues. The CDR3 sequence: CASSIRTGRQGETQYF. The CDR3 nucleotides read TGTGCCAGCAGTATTCGAACAGGGCGACAGGGAGAGACCCAGTACTTC.

This clonotype was detected ten times or more. V is TRBV24-1 and J is TRBJ2-1; TRBD2 matches 10 bases. CDR1 is KGHDR, CDR2 SFDVKD, per germline. Trimming at V came to 1 base and at J to 9 bases, leaving 8 bases not matched to a gene. CDR3 length: 16 residues. The chain's CDR3 is CATSDFSSGSLSEQFF. The CDR3 DNA is TGTGCCACCAGTGATTTTTCTAGCGGGAGTTTGAGTGAGCAGTTCTTC.

This clonotype was counted only a few times. V is TRBV6-1 and J is TRBJ2-3; the match to TRBD2 covers 7 bases. Trimming took 6 bases from V and 2 from J; bases not matched to a gene: 8. Germline assignment: CDR1 MNHNS and CDR2 SASEGT. This CDR3 has 15 amino acids. In DNA form, the CDR3 reads TGTGCCAGCAGGGGCAACCGGGACTACACAGATACGCAGTATTTT. Its protein product is CASRGNRDYTDTQYF.

In its sample, this clonotype was seen many times. The chain joins TRBV5-1 to TRBJ2-5, with a weak D call TRBD2 (5 bases). The V gene's germline CDR1 is SGHRS and CDR2 YFSETQ. The V end was cut by 7 bases, the J end by 2 bases, with 12 bases between. This CDR3 contains 13 residues. This CDR3 reads CASGRGWQETQYF. The DNA for the CDR3 is TGCGCCAGCGGGAGAGGGTGGCAAGAGACCCAGTACTTC.